This T cell receptor (beta chain) was sequenced during a study of spatial heterogeneity in lung cancer. The wider study: Alpha-chain detections were consistently fewer than beta-chain detections among the sequences.

As for time point: sample taken at primary tumor resection. The donors were 72 patients with non-small cell lung cancer that was early-stage and untreated. Each molecule of TCR cDNA was tagged with one unique molecular identifier. In TCRdb, the 5' RACE reads were re-called with MiXCR into one record per CDR3 protein. Here the sample spans 20,000 to 25,000 distinct CDR3 sequences, roughly 6.5% being singletons. The sample holds a few counts of this clonotype. Its target is not known. This CDR3 is 15 amino acids long. V was shortened by 6 bases and J by 2 bases, with 17 bases between the two germline ends. CDR1 is MDHEN and CDR2 is SYDVKM in the germline V gene. General study points: Approximate estimated coverage of tumor T cells amounted to approximately 6.8% for alpha and 13% for beta chains. Within tumors, counts of expanded alpha and beta TCRs tracked tumor mutation counts.

This receptor was taken from a male donor with early-stage non-small cell lung cancer. This chain links TRBV28 with TRBJ2-7; the D gene is possibly TRBD1 (6 bases). This material consisted of lung tumor tissue, taken at surgery. The CDR3 nucleotides are TGTGCCAGCAGATCCTCTGGGACAAACCCCTACGAGCAGTACTTC. Residues: CASRSSGTNPYEQYF.